A selection of T cell receptor beta chains follows, all from one sample in a study of CD8 T cells in Susac syndrome. MiXCR, applied by TCRdb to the immunoSEQ multiplex PCR reads, yields one record per CDR3 protein. Of a few hundred thousand distinct CDR3 sequences in the sample, roughly 94% were seen once. The sample consisted of CD4+ T cells from PBMCs. The receptors stem from a human donor with multiple sclerosis. The CDR3 runs from the conserved cysteine through the conserved F or W. The order of the fields is D gene, clone size, J gene, V gene, CDR3 DNA, CDR3 protein. A D gene is named only where the DNA matches it firmly. For some rows the clone size is stated as once, few or many, or as a class when expanded; others skip it.

>-|-|TRBJ1-2|TRBV12-3/TRBV12-4
TGTGCCAGCAGCCCTATAAGTCTATCCCATGGCTACACCTTC
CASSPISLSHGYTF
>TRBD2|-|TRBJ2-1|TRBV7-2
TGTGCCAGCAGCTTAGTCGGTAGCGGGGGGTACAATGAGCAGTTCTTC
CASSLVGSGGYNEQFF
>-|once|TRBJ1-1|TRBV29-1
TGCAGCGTTGGGGGGCGCACTGAAGCTTTCTTT
CSVGGRTEAFF
>-|-|TRBJ2-6|TRBV3-1
TGTGCCAGCAGCCAAGATCTCTCTGGGGCCAACGTCCTGACTTTC
CASSQDLSGANVLTF
>-|-|TRBJ2-3|TRBV29-1
TGCAGCGTTGCAGGGCGAAGGGCAGATACGCAGTATTTT
CSVAGRRADTQYF
>-|-|TRBJ1-2|TRBV5-1
TGCGCCAGCCGTCCTGACGTTAACTATGGCTACACCTTC
CASRPDVNYGYTF
>-|-|TRBJ2-3|TRBV7-2
TGTGCCAGCAGCTCCCTTCCGGGGTGGGGCACAGATACGCAGTATTTT
CASSSLPGWGTDTQYF
>TRBD1|once|TRBJ2-5|TRBV24-1
TGTGCCACCAGTGAATCGGGACAGGGGTTAGAGACCCAGTACTTC
CATSESGQGLETQYF
>TRBD2|-|TRBJ2-3|TRBV29-1
TGCAGCGTTGAAAACTTGCGGGGGGGCGGGAGAGGAGATACGCAGTATTTT
CSVENLRGGGRGDTQYF
>TRBD1|-|TRBJ1-2|TRBV25-1
TGTGCCAGCAGTGCCACAGGGGGGGCGGCCGACTTC
CASSATGGAADF
>-|-|TRBJ1-5|TRBV20-1
TGCAGTGCTAGAGATGGGCGGGAGGTAAATCAGCCCCAGCATTTT
CSARDGREVNQPQHF
>-|-|TRBJ1-1|TRBV7-9
TGTGCCAGCAGCTTCCTACGGCCGGACACTGAAGCTTTCTTT
CASSFLRPDTEAFF
>TRBD2|-|TRBJ2-3|TRBV24-1
TGTGCCACCAGTTCTAGCGGAGGCACAGATACGCAGTATTTT
CATSSSGGTDTQYF
>TRBD1|few|TRBJ2-1|TRBV30
TGTGCCTGGAGTGTCCGGGACAGGCAGTTCTTC
CAWSVRDRQFF
>TRBD2|-|TRBJ2-1|TRBV12-3/TRBV12-4
TGTGCCAGCAGTATGAGGACGGGAGGAGGTGAGCAGTTCTTC
CASSMRTGGGEQFF
>-|-|TRBJ2-2|TRBV30
TGTGCCTGGAGTGTACTGGGGACCGGGGAGCTGTTTTTT
CAWSVLGTGELFF